This T cell receptor (beta chain) is from a study of T cells in Graves' hyperthyroidism and ophthalmopathy. In its sample, this clonotype was seen a few times. The antigen remains undetermined. There were TCR beta CDR3 regions amplified from RNA transcripts. The HTBI set primed first-round TCR CDR3 RT-PCR. Using its own MiXCR run on the multiplex PCR reads, TCRdb lists one record per CDR3 protein. Among roughly 570,000 distinct CDR3 sequences listed, about 45% were seen once. Those with hyperthyroidism were 18 to 65 years old, newly diagnosed, and ill for under 2 months. Diagnoses were established using clinical symptoms, serum thyroxine and TRAb, thyroid ultrasound and orbital computed tomography. Regarding the study as a whole: A model of 13 V-J pairs discriminated ophthalmopathy from stable hyperthyroidism.

From germline, CDR1 is SNHLY and CDR2 FYNNEI. This CDR3 has 15 residues. Trimming at V came to 6 bases and at J to 1 base, leaving 5 bases not matched to a gene. Sequenced sample: peripheral blood or thyroid tissue (not recorded which). This sequence joins TRBV2 and TRBJ2-5; TRBD1 matches 10 bases. This clonotype was sampled from a woman under 30 with Graves' hyperthyroidism. CDR3 protein: CASSWDRGLQETQYF. The CDR3 bases are TGTGCCAGCAGCTGGGACAGGGGACTCCAAGAGACCCAGTACTTC.